A selection of T cell receptor beta chains follows, all from one sample in a study of cytomegalovirus exposure and HLA in healthy donors. Sequencing used immunoSEQ multiplex PCR; TCRdb keeps in-frame clones, though not all of them. The table has 150,000 to 250,000 clones, about 80% seen once. What was sequenced was PBMCs. The receptors shown here come from a woman aged 25 to 39 in good health and CMV-seropositive. Each CDR3 is given with its conserved first and last residue. The order of the fields is J gene, D gene, V gene, clone size, CDR3 DNA, CDR3 protein. D genes are given only for firm matches. Expanded clones get a size class; other rows say once, few or many, or leave the size out.

j_gene: TRBJ1-2; d_gene: NA; v_gene: TRBV7-8; abundance: NA; CDR3nt: TGTGCCAGCAGCTTAGCCCCGGGGGGGGATTATGGCTACACCTTC; CDR3aa: CASSLAPGGDYGYTF
j_gene: TRBJ2-2; d_gene: TRBD1; v_gene: TRBV14; abundance: NA; CDR3nt: TGTGCCAGCAGCCCCCTACTAGGGACAGGGGGCGCGAACACCGGGGAGCTGTTTTTT; CDR3aa: CASSPLLGTGGANTGELFF
j_gene: TRBJ2-5; d_gene: TRBD2; v_gene: TRBV30; abundance: NA; CDR3nt: TGTGCCTGGAGTGGGCTAGCGGGATTTCGGGAGACCCAGTACTTC; CDR3aa: CAWSGLAGFRETQYF
j_gene: TRBJ1-1; d_gene: TRBD1; v_gene: TRBV18; abundance: NA; CDR3nt: TGTGCCAGCTCCCGGCTGGACAGGGATGCTGAAGCTTTCTTT; CDR3aa: CASSRLDRDAEAFF
j_gene: TRBJ2-6; d_gene: NA; v_gene: TRBV11-3; abundance: NA; CDR3nt: TGTGCCAGCAGCCCCCGACAGGTACCCGGGGCCAACGTCCTGACTTTC; CDR3aa: CASSPRQVPGANVLTF
j_gene: TRBJ1-5; d_gene: NA; v_gene: TRBV5-6; abundance: NA; CDR3nt: TGTGCCAGCAGCTTAGGCGGGGGCTCTACCCAGCCCCAGCATTTT; CDR3aa: CASSLGGGSTQPQHF
j_gene: TRBJ2-1; d_gene: NA; v_gene: TRBV7-2; abundance: once; CDR3nt: TGTGCCAGCAGACGAAGTGGGACATCCTACAATGAGCAGTTCTTC; CDR3aa: CASRRSGTSYNEQFF
j_gene: TRBJ1-1; d_gene: NA; v_gene: TRBV7-8; abundance: NA; CDR3nt: TGTGCCAGCAGCTTCTCCCCCTATAAACACACTGAAGCTTTCTTT; CDR3aa: CASSFSPYKHTEAFF
j_gene: TRBJ2-7; d_gene: NA; v_gene: TRBV29-1; abundance: NA; CDR3nt: TGCAGCGTTGGACGGACAGCTTACGAAGAGCAGTACTTC; CDR3aa: CSVGRTAYEEQYF
j_gene: TRBJ1-5; d_gene: NA; v_gene: TRBV2; abundance: few; CDR3nt: TGTGCCAGCACGATGGGGGGTCAGCCCCAGCATTTT; CDR3aa: CASTMGGQPQHF
j_gene: TRBJ1-6; d_gene: TRBD1; v_gene: TRBV11-2; abundance: NA; CDR3nt: TGTGCCAGCAGCCCCCGACAGGGAAACCCCCTCCACTTT; CDR3aa: CASSPRQGNPLHF
j_gene: TRBJ2-7; d_gene: TRBD2; v_gene: TRBV11-2; abundance: NA; CDR3nt: TGTGCCAGCAGCTTGACTAGCGGGTGGGGACTTCACGAGCAGTACTTC; CDR3aa: CASSLTSGWGLHEQYF
j_gene: TRBJ2-7; d_gene: TRBD2; v_gene: TRBV14; abundance: once; CDR3nt: TGTGCCAGCAGTCTACGGGGGGGGGAAGGCTACGAGCAGTACTTC; CDR3aa: CASSLRGGEGYEQYF
j_gene: TRBJ2-1; d_gene: TRBD2; v_gene: TRBV5-1; abundance: NA; CDR3nt: TGCGCCAGCAGCTTCGGCGGGGGGGCCTACAATGAGCAGTTCTTC; CDR3aa: CASSFGGGAYNEQFF
j_gene: TRBJ1-1; d_gene: TRBD1; v_gene: TRBV18; abundance: NA; CDR3nt: TGTGCCAGCTCACCACCGCAGGGGGCGCGTCACACTGAAGCTTTCTTT; CDR3aa: CASSPPQGARHTEAFF
j_gene: TRBJ2-1; d_gene: NA; v_gene: TRBV2; abundance: NA; CDR3nt: TGTGCCAGCAGTGACCCCGACTCCAAGAGCTCCTACAATGAGCAGTTCTTC; CDR3aa: CASSDPDSKSSYNEQFF
j_gene: TRBJ2-7; d_gene: NA; v_gene: TRBV11-2; abundance: once; CDR3nt: TGTGCCAGCAGCTTAGGTACAGGGAACTACGAGCAGTACTTC; CDR3aa: CASSLGTGNYEQYF
j_gene: TRBJ2-3; d_gene: NA; v_gene: TRBV5-1; abundance: NA; CDR3nt: TGCGCCAGCAGCTTGCGTGGGCGCCTCGATACGCAGTATTTT; CDR3aa: CASSLRGRLDTQYF
j_gene: TRBJ2-4; d_gene: TRBD2; v_gene: TRBV11-3; abundance: NA; CDR3nt: TGTGCCAGCAGCTTAGCGGGGGGGGGTACTAGCGGCAAAAACATTCAGTACTTC; CDR3aa: CASSLAGGGTSGKNIQYF
j_gene: TRBJ1-1; d_gene: TRBD1; v_gene: TRBV19; abundance: NA; CDR3nt: TGTGCCAGTAGTGGATACTCCCGGGACAGGGGGCGCGGAACTGAAGCTTTCTTT; CDR3aa: CASSGYSRDRGRGTEAFF
j_gene: TRBJ2-1; d_gene: TRBD1; v_gene: TRBV14; abundance: once; CDR3nt: TGTGCCAGCAGGTGGACGGGACAGGGCTACAATGAGCAGTTCTTC; CDR3aa: CASRWTGQGYNEQFF
j_gene: TRBJ2-2; d_gene: NA; v_gene: TRBV7-9; abundance: NA; CDR3nt: TGTGCCAGCAGCTCCGCGGGCCGGAACACCGGGGAGCTGTTTTTT; CDR3aa: CASSSAGRNTGELFF
j_gene: TRBJ1-3; d_gene: NA; v_gene: TRBV7-2; abundance: NA; CDR3nt: TGTGCCAGCAGCTTAGAGGGGTTATTCGGAAACACCATATATTTT; CDR3aa: CASSLEGLFGNTIYF
j_gene: TRBJ2-6; d_gene: NA; v_gene: TRBV5-1; abundance: NA; CDR3nt: TGCGCCAGCAGCTTGACCGGGACAACTGGGGCCAACGTCCTGACTTTC; CDR3aa: CASSLTGTTGANVLTF
j_gene: TRBJ1-2; d_gene: NA; v_gene: TRBV4-3; abundance: NA; CDR3nt: TGCGCCAGCAGCCCGGAGGCCGCTAACTATGGCTACACCTTC; CDR3aa: CASSPEAANYGYTF
j_gene: TRBJ2-7; d_gene: NA; v_gene: TRBV5-6; abundance: NA; CDR3nt: TGTGCCAGCAGCTTTATTGCGGGCGTCGACGAGCAGTACTTC; CDR3aa: CASSFIAGVDEQYF
j_gene: TRBJ2-7; d_gene: NA; v_gene: TRBV27; abundance: once; CDR3nt: TGTGCCAGCAGCTTAACCGGACTCACCTACGAGCAGTACTTC; CDR3aa: CASSLTGLTYEQYF
j_gene: TRBJ1-1; d_gene: TRBD1; v_gene: TRBV2; abundance: NA; CDR3nt: TGTGCCAGCAGTGCCCAGGGGGCACCCAACACTGAAGCTTTCTTT; CDR3aa: CASSAQGAPNTEAFF
j_gene: TRBJ2-1; d_gene: NA; v_gene: TRBV7-2; abundance: NA; CDR3nt: TGTGCCAGCAGCCCCCCTCTTATTGAGCAGTTCTTC; CDR3aa: CASSPPLIEQFF
j_gene: TRBJ2-7; d_gene: TRBD2; v_gene: TRBV5-4; abundance: NA; CDR3nt: TGTGCCAGCAGCTTGGCTGGACTAGCGGGAGGCGAGCAGTACTTC; CDR3aa: CASSLAGLAGGEQYF
j_gene: TRBJ1-5; d_gene: TRBD1; v_gene: TRBV6-5; abundance: NA; CDR3nt: TGTGCCAGCAGTTACTCTACAGGGGGGCATCAGCCCCAGCATTTT; CDR3aa: CASSYSTGGHQPQHF
j_gene: TRBJ2-7; d_gene: NA; v_gene: TRBV9; abundance: NA; CDR3nt: TGTGCCAGCAGCCCAAAGACAGGACTTGCCTACGAGCAGTACTTC; CDR3aa: CASSPKTGLAYEQYF
j_gene: TRBJ2-7; d_gene: TRBD2; v_gene: TRBV6-1; abundance: NA; CDR3nt: TGTGCCAGCATCCTTAGCGGGAGCTCCTACGAGCAGTACTTC; CDR3aa: CASILSGSSYEQYF
j_gene: TRBJ2-7; d_gene: TRBD1; v_gene: TRBV27; abundance: NA; CDR3nt: TGTGCCAGCAGTTTAGGCCAGGGGGCGAGGGAGCAGTACTTC; CDR3aa: CASSLGQGAREQYF
j_gene: TRBJ2-2; d_gene: TRBD1; v_gene: TRBV19; abundance: NA; CDR3nt: TGTGCCAGTAGCACTTTGGGACAGGGGTTGAGCGGGGAGCTGTTTTTT; CDR3aa: CASSTLGQGLSGELFF
j_gene: TRBJ1-4; d_gene: NA; v_gene: TRBV5-1; abundance: NA; CDR3nt: TGCGCCAGCAGCTTAGCAGGGCGGAGTGAAAAACTGTTTTTT; CDR3aa: CASSLAGRSEKLFF
j_gene: TRBJ2-3; d_gene: TRBD1; v_gene: TRBV6-5; abundance: NA; CDR3nt: TGTGCCAGCCTGGACAGGGGAACAGATACGCAGTATTTT; CDR3aa: CASLDRGTDTQYF
j_gene: TRBJ2-5; d_gene: NA; v_gene: TRBV5-1; abundance: NA; CDR3nt: TGCGCCAGCAGTATCACGGGAGAGGAGACCCAGTACTTC; CDR3aa: CASSITGEETQYF
j_gene: TRBJ2-3; d_gene: TRBD1; v_gene: TRBV11-3; abundance: NA; CDR3nt: TGTGCCAGCAGCTTGGGACAGGGCCGCACAGATACGCAGTATTTT; CDR3aa: CASSLGQGRTDTQYF
j_gene: TRBJ2-2; d_gene: TRBD1; v_gene: TRBV11-2; abundance: NA; CDR3nt: TGTGCCAGCAGCCCGTTGACAGGGGCCACCGGGGAGCTGTTTTTT; CDR3aa: CASSPLTGATGELFF
j_gene: TRBJ2-3; d_gene: TRBD2; v_gene: TRBV25-1; abundance: NA; CDR3nt: TGTGCCAGCAATGCGGGGGGGGCAGATACGCAGTATTTT; CDR3aa: CASNAGGADTQYF
j_gene: TRBJ1-5; d_gene: TRBD1; v_gene: TRBV2; abundance: NA; CDR3nt: TGTGCCAGCAGTGAGACAGGGGGCTCCTCCGGGCCCCAGCATTTT; CDR3aa: CASSETGGSSGPQHF
j_gene: TRBJ2-3; d_gene: TRBD2; v_gene: TRBV30; abundance: NA; CDR3nt: TGTGCCTGGAGCCTACTAGCGTTCGAGCCAGATACGCAGTATTTT; CDR3aa: CAWSLLAFEPDTQYF
j_gene: TRBJ2-7; d_gene: TRBD2; v_gene: TRBV7-2; abundance: once; CDR3nt: TGTGCCAGCAGCTCCTTGCCCGGGGGGGAGCAGTACTTC; CDR3aa: CASSSLPGGEQYF
j_gene: TRBJ2-7; d_gene: NA; v_gene: TRBV19; abundance: NA; CDR3nt: TGTGCCAGTAGTATAGATCGAGACAGGAGCTCCTACGAGCAGTACTTC; CDR3aa: CASSIDRDRSSYEQYF
j_gene: TRBJ2-7; d_gene: TRBD2; v_gene: TRBV4-1; abundance: NA; CDR3nt: TGCGCCAGCAGCCCTTCTAGCGGCTACGAGCAGTACTTC; CDR3aa: CASSPSSGYEQYF
j_gene: TRBJ2-7; d_gene: TRBD2; v_gene: TRBV2; abundance: NA; CDR3nt: TGTGCCAGCAGAGGGACTAGCGGAGCCTTGAAGCAGTACTTC; CDR3aa: CASRGTSGALKQYF
j_gene: TRBJ2-7; d_gene: TRBD2; v_gene: TRBV11-3; abundance: NA; CDR3nt: TGTGCCAGCAGCCTAGGGGCTAGCGGGACATACGAGCAGTACTTC; CDR3aa: CASSLGASGTYEQYF
j_gene: TRBJ2-7; d_gene: TRBD1; v_gene: TRBV7-2; abundance: NA; CDR3nt: TGTGCCAGCAGCCCCTTTCGGACAGGACACTACGAGCAGTACTTC; CDR3aa: CASSPFRTGHYEQYF
j_gene: TRBJ1-2; d_gene: NA; v_gene: TRBV6-5; abundance: NA; CDR3nt: TGTGCCAGCAGTTACAGCGGGGGCTATGGCTACACCTTC; CDR3aa: CASSYSGGYGYTF
j_gene: TRBJ1-5; d_gene: NA; v_gene: TRBV6-5; abundance: few; CDR3nt: TGTGCCAGCAGATCCTCCACCTATAGCAATCAGCCCCAGCATTTT; CDR3aa: CASRSSTYSNQPQHF
j_gene: TRBJ2-7; d_gene: TRBD2; v_gene: TRBV7-9; abundance: NA; CDR3nt: TGTGCCAGCAGCTCTAGCGGGTCCTCCTACGAGCAGTACTTC; CDR3aa: CASSSSGSSYEQYF
j_gene: TRBJ1-4; d_gene: NA; v_gene: TRBV5-1; abundance: NA; CDR3nt: TGCGCCAGCAGCTTTCTCGGTAATGAAAAACTGTTTTTT; CDR3aa: CASSFLGNEKLFF
j_gene: TRBJ1-2; d_gene: TRBD1; v_gene: TRBV7-8; abundance: NA; CDR3nt: TGTGCCAGCAGCCCCCTTTTGGGGGACAGGACCCCAAACTATGGCTACACCTTC; CDR3aa: CASSPLLGDRTPNYGYTF
j_gene: TRBJ2-3; d_gene: TRBD2; v_gene: TRBV5-1; abundance: few; CDR3nt: TGCGCCAGCCAGGCCGGGACTAGCGGCACAGATACGCAGTATTTT; CDR3aa: CASQAGTSGTDTQYF
j_gene: TRBJ2-5; d_gene: TRBD1; v_gene: TRBV7-7; abundance: NA; CDR3nt: TGTGCCAGCAGCTCAGGGGGCGGAGAGACCCAGTACTTC; CDR3aa: CASSSGGGETQYF
j_gene: TRBJ2-5; d_gene: TRBD2; v_gene: TRBV4-1; abundance: NA; CDR3nt: TGCGCCAGCAGCCAACCCGGACTAGCGGTAGAGACCCAGTACTTC; CDR3aa: CASSQPGLAVETQYF